This record looks at one T cell receptor beta chain sequence and its context. The source of the sample is a study of control samples from healthy donors and cancer patients. The CDR3 has 12 residues. Trimming left V 0 bases short and J 12 bases short, with 9 bases between. Germline V gene lookup returns CDR1 LGHNA and CDR2 YNFKEQ. Assay: immunoSEQ multiplex PCR; the TCRdb copy retains only in-frame clones and omits some. The repertoire holds 170,000 or so clones, about 91% seen once, with around 2% in the top ten. The source is a woman aged 40 to 50 in good health. The chain employs TRBV4-2 and TRBJ2-1; D is perhaps TRBD1 or TRBD2 (6 bases each). The sequencing input was blood. The CDR3 bases are TGTGCCAGCAGCCAAGAAACGGGGGCGCAGTTCTTC. Encoded protein: CASSQETGAQFF.